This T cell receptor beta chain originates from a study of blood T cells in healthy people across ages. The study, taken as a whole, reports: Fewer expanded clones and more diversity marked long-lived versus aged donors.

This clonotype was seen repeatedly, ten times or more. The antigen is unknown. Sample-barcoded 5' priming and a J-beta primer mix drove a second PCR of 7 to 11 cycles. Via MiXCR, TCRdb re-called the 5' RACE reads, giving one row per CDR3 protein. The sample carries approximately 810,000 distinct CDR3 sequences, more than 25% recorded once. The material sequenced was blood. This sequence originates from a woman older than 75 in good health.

This CDR3 reads CASSLDPNGEQYF. DNA of the CDR3: TGCGCCAGCAGCTTAGATCCCAACGGCGAGCAGTACTTC. This sequence joins TRBV5-1 and TRBJ2-4; D is uncertain. The better agreement between TRBJ2-7 and the DNA end casts doubt on the J call. Germline lookup yields CDR1 SGHRS and CDR2 YFSETQ. The CDR3 has 13 amino acids.